This TCR beta chain was sequenced for a study of T cell repertoires in cytomegalovirus infection. Overall study context: It was the public TCR beta signatures that indicated both CMV infection and matching HLA type.

J was trimmed by 3 bases and V by 3 bases; bases with no gene match: 4. This CDR3 spans 15 amino acids. CDR1 is SGHRS, CDR2 YFSETQ, per germline. TCRdb re-derived calls from the reads in MiXCR, one entry per CDR3 protein. This table has approximately 500,000 distinct CDR3 sequences, roughly 12% appearing once. Findings and limits, study-wide: The ex vivo response was dominated by HLA-C-restricted CMV-specific TCR beta clonotypes. Identification of carriers of CMV plus the relevant HLA was performed using cumulative public TCR beta family frequency.

As concerns this clonotype: Antigen: not known.

This chain joins TRBV5-1 and TRBJ2-7, with 12 bases aligning to TRBD2. This clonotype was sampled from a human donor in good health (CMV status not recorded). Some clones in this sample may be carry-over from other donors' samples. Sequencing input: PBMCs. CDR3 protein: CASSSTSGSLYEQYF. The CDR3 DNA sequence: TGCGCCAGCAGCTCGACTAGCGGGAGCCTCTACGAGCAGTACTTC. Full variable domain (outside the CDR3, taken from reference TRBV5-1 and TRBJ2-7): KAGVTQTPRYLIKTRGQQVTLSCSPISGHRSVSWYQQTPGQGLQFLFEYFSETQRNKGNFPGRFSGRQFSNSRSEMNVSTLELGDSALYLCASSSTSGSLYEQYFGPGTRLTVT.